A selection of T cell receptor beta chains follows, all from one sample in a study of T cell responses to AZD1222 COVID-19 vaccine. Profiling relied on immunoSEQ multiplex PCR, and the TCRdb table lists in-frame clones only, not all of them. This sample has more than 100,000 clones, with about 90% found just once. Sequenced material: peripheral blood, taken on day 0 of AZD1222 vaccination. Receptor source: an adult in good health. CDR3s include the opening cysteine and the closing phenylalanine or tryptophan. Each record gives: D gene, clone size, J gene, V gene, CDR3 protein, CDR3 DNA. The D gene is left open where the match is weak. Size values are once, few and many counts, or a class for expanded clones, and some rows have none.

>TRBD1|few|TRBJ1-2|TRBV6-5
CASSPRTGTDGYTF
TGTGCCAGCAGTCCCCGAACCGGGACAGATGGCTACACCTTC
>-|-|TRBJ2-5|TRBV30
CAWSAETQYF
TGTGCCTGGAGCGCTGAGACCCAGTACTTC
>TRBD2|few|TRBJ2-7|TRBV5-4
CASSLPEALAGGSFRREQYF
TGTGCCAGCAGCTTGCCGGAGGCACTAGCGGGAGGTTCCTTCAGGCGAGAGCAGTACTTC
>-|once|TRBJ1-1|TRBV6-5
CASRPGGTNTEAFF
TGTGCCAGCAGGCCGGGGGGGACGAACACTGAAGCTTTCTTT
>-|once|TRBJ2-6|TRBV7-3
CASSPGPAEANVLTF
TGTGCCAGCAGCCCGGGACCTGCTGAGGCCAACGTCCTGACTTTC
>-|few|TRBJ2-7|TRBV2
CASSTQGYEQYF
TGTGCCAGCAGTACACAGGGCTACGAGCAGTACTTC
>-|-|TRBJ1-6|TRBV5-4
CASSFGFASASPLHF
TGTGCCAGCAGCTTTGGATTCGCGTCGGCTTCACCCCTCCACTTT
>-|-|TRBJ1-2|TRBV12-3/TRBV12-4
CASRVWTDYGYTF
TGTGCCAGCAGAGTCTGGACGGACTATGGCTACACCTTC
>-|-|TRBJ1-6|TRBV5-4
CASTDGPGASALHF
TGTGCCAGCACCGATGGCCCGGGTGCCTCGGCCCTCCACTTT
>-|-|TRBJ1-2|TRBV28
CATEIPRGGAGGYTF
TGTGCCACCGAGATCCCTCGTGGGGGGGCGGGCGGCTACACCTTC
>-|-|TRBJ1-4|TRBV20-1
CSAVFGEKLFF
TGCAGTGCGGTGTTCGGGGAAAAACTGTTTTTT
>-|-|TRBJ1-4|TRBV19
CASSMAPSRGGNEKLFF
TGTGCCAGTAGTATGGCCCCGAGCAGGGGAGGGAATGAAAAACTGTTTTTT
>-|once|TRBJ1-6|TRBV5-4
CASSSPGDGSPLHF
TGTGCCAGCAGCTCCCCGGGGGACGGTTCACCCCTCCACTTT
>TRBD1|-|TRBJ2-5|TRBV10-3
CAAQGVESIATQYF
TGTGCCGCCCAGGGGGTGGAGAGCATTGCCACCCAGTACTTC
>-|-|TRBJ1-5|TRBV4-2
CASSQDGGWKPQHF
TGTGCCAGCAGCCAAGACGGGGGTTGGAAGCCCCAGCATTTT
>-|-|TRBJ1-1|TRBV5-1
CASSLGTGLNTEAFF
TGCGCCAGCAGCTTGGGAACAGGACTGAACACTGAAGCTTTCTTT
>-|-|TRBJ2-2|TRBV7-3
CASSLRGTGELFF
TGTGCCAGCAGCCTCAGGGGCACCGGGGAGCTGTTTTTT
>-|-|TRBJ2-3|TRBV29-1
CSGTGTIWDTQYF
TGCAGCGGTACGGGAACCATATGGGATACGCAGTATTTT
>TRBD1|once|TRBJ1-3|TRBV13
CASSLGLLTGGTGNTIYF
TGTGCCAGCAGCTTAGGCCTACTCACAGGGGGCACTGGAAACACCATATATTTT
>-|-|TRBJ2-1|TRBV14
CASSPANGREQFF
TGTGCCAGCAGCCCAGCAAATGGGCGTGAGCAGTTCTTC
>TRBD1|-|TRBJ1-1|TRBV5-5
CASSLAQGAVTEAFF
TGTGCCAGCAGCTTGGCGCAGGGGGCTGTCACTGAAGCTTTCTTT
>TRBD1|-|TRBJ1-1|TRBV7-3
CASSLNKGQKNTEAFF
TGTGCCAGCAGCTTAAACAAGGGACAGAAGAACACTGAAGCTTTCTTT
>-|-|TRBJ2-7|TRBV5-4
CASSPNPLAYTYEQYF
TGTGCCAGCAGCCCAAATCCACTTGCCTACACCTACGAGCAGTACTTC
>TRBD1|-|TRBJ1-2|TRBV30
CAWSSTGDYGYTF
TGTGCCTGGAGCTCGACAGGGGACTATGGCTACACCTTC
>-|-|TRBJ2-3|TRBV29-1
CSVPRLGSFAQYF
TGCAGCGTTCCGAGACTAGGTAGCTTTGCGCAGTATTTT
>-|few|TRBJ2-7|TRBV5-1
CASNSEQSYEQYF
TGCGCCAGCAACTCTGAGCAATCCTACGAGCAGTACTTC
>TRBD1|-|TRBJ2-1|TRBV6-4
CASSMGQGGNEQFF
TGTGCCAGCAGTATGGGACAGGGAGGCAATGAGCAGTTCTTC
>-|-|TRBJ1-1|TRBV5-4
CASTSGKGQGNTEAFF
TGTGCCAGCACCTCAGGAAAGGGCCAGGGGAACACTGAAGCTTTCTTT
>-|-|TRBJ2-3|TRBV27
CASSFRGTQYF
TGTGCCAGCAGTTTCAGGGGTACGCAGTATTTT
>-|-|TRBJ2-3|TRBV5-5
CASSLGWGVRTDTQYF
TGTGCCAGCAGCTTGGGATGGGGGGTCCGCACAGATACGCAGTATTTT
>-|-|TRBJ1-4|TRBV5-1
CASRGGDGGEKLFF
TGCGCCAGCCGGGGGGGCGACGGTGGCGAAAAACTGTTTTTT
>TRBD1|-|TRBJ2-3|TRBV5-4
CASSFVRQGATDTQYF
TGTGCCAGCAGCTTCGTTAGACAGGGGGCCACAGATACGCAGTATTTT
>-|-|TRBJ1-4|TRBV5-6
CASSFRYEKLFF
TGTGCCAGCAGCTTCCGGTATGAAAAACTGTTTTTT
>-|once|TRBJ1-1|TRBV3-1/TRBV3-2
CASSRQIGNTEAFF
TGTGCCAGCAGCAGACAGATAGGGAACACTGAAGCTTTCTTT
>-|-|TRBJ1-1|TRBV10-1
CASSESQGTEAFF
TGCGCCAGCAGTGAGTCGCAGGGGACTGAAGCTTTCTTT
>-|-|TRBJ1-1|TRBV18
CASSQAGNTEAFF
TGTGCCAGCTCGCAGGCTGGGAACACTGAAGCTTTCTTT
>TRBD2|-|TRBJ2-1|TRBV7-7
CASSLAPGRWEGNEQFF
TGTGCTAGCAGCTTAGCGCCGGGCCGATGGGAGGGCAATGAGCAGTTCTTC
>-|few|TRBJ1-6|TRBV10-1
CASSEGSANSPLHF
TGCGCCAGCAGTGAAGGATCGGCTAATTCACCCCTCCACTTT
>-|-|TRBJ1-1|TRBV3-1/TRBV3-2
CASSRQAANTEAFF
TGTGCCAGCAGCCGACAGGCCGCGAACACTGAAGCTTTCTTT
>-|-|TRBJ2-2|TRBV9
CASSVSGINTGELFF
TGTGCCAGCAGCGTCTCAGGGATTAACACCGGGGAGCTGTTTTTT
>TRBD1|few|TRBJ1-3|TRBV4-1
CASSQDRGTGTPGAGNTIYF
TGCGCCAGCAGCCAAGATCGAGGGACAGGGACCCCCGGGGCTGGAAACACCATATATTTT